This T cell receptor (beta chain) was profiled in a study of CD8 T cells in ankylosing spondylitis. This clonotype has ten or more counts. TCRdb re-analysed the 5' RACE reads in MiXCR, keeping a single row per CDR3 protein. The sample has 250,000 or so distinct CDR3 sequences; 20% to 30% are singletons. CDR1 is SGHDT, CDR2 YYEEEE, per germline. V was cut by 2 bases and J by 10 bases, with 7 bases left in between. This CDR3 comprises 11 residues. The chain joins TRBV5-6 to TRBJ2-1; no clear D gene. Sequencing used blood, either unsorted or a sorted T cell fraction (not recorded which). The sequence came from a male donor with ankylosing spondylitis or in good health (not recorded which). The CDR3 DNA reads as TGTGCCAGCAGCTTTGACCGAGAGCAGTTCTTC. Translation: CASSFDREQFF.